This T cell receptor (beta chain) emerged from a study of cytomegalovirus exposure and HLA in healthy donors. Across the study: About 79 million unique TCRs from HLA-typed donors were held in an early data release.

This clone was observed a few times. As yet, its antigen is unknown. General observations from the study: Differences between HLA loci emerged in a later analysis of TCR association rates, with DRB1 most and HLA-C fewest.

13 Jbeta primers and 60 Vbeta primers were used for the PCR. TCRdb's copy holds only in-frame clones and misses some; the assay was immunoSEQ multiplex PCR. The repertoire consists of fewer than 250,000 clones, with approximately 68% occurring once and the leading ten covering approximately 1.9%. Looked up from germline, CDR1 is SGHTA and CDR2 is FQGNSA. The CDR3 has 12 residues. Trimming pared 4 bases from V and 4 bases from J, leaving 8 bases between. V usage is TRBV7-2 and J usage is TRBJ2-7; D uncertain. The sample consisted of PBMCs. This sequence originates from a woman in her twenties or thirties in good health and CMV-seronegative. As DNA, the CDR3 is TGTGCCAGCAGCTCGGTCTTTTACGAGCAGTACTTC. Protein sequence: CASSSVFYEQYF.